The 15 T cell receptor beta chains below come from one sample, sequenced in a study of blood T cell repertoires in COVID-19. Assay: immunoSEQ multiplex PCR; the TCRdb copy retains only in-frame clones and omits some. The sample consists of 130,000 to 150,000 clones, 80% of them appearing once. The sequencing input was peripheral blood. These receptors were obtained from a man in his 60s with active or convalescent COVID-19.

The gene calls are TRBV5-1 and TRBJ2-5, with D perhaps matching TRBD2 (6 bases). This CDR3 is 14 amino acids long. V was shortened by 2 bases and J by 3 bases, with 11 bases between the two germline ends. CDR1 SGHRS and CDR2 YFSETQ come from the germline V gene. CDR3 sequence (DNA): TGCGCCAGCAGCTTTTTAACGGGGGAAGAGACCCAGTACTTC. Translating gives CASSFLTGEETQYF.

V is TRBV30 and J is TRBJ1-1, with D maybe TRBD1 (5 bases). V was shortened by 4 bases and J by 8 bases, with 14 bases between the two germline ends. The CDR3 runs 12 residues. The germline V gene encodes CDR1 GTSNPN and CDR2 SVGIG (reference sequence). In DNA, the CDR3 is TGTGCCTGGAATCCAGGGCAGGTGGAAGCTTTCTTT. Encoded protein: CAWNPGQVEAFF.

The rearrangement links TRBV6-5 to TRBJ1-1; D uncertain. Germline V gives CDR1 MNHEY, CDR2 SVGAGI. Trimming stripped 0 bases from V and 8 bases from J, with 7 bases between. The CDR3 consists of 12 residues. CDR3 bases: TGTGCCAGCAGTTACTCGAGAGGGGAAGCTTTCTTT. As protein: CASSYSRGEAFF.

This clone was recorded only once. J is TRBJ1-6 and V is TRBV19; 7 bases match TRBD1. This CDR3 is built from 14 residues. Germline-derived CDR1 and CDR2 are LNHDA and SQIVND (reference sequence). The V and J ends lost 4 bases and 15 bases, in that order; junction bases with no gene match: 12. The CDR3 is CASSTAYRGQVLHF. CDR3 bases: TGTGCCAGTAGTACCGCCTACAGGGGCCAGGTCCTCCACTTT.

This clone was observed a single time. The rearrangement uses TRBV18 and TRBJ1-3; D is unresolved. The length of the CDR3 is 16 residues. Germline CDR1 KGHSH, CDR2 LQKENI. V gave up 6 bases and J gave up 2 bases, with 17 bases separating them. The CDR3 sequence: CASSAPAHGAGNTIYF. Here the CDR3 DNA reads TGTGCCAGCTCGGCACCGGCACACGGAGCTGGAAACACCATATATTTT.

The chain joins TRBV2 to TRBJ2-7, with 7 bases identical to TRBD1. Germline CDR1 SNHLY, CDR2 FYNNEI. V was pared by 2 bases and J by 8 bases, with 3 bases of the junction left unmatched. The CDR3 contains 12 residues. In DNA form, the CDR3 reads TGTGCCAGCAGTGAACAGGGGGAGAAGCAGTACTTC. This gives the protein CASSEQGEKQYF.

The chain employs TRBV5-6 and TRBJ1-4; 8 nucleotides match TRBD1. CDR1 and CDR2 (germline): SGHDT, YYEEEE. V lost 4 bases to trimming and J lost 10 bases; unmatched junction nucleotides: 15. This CDR3 comprises 16 residues. CDR3: CASSRLKGQAPGKLFF. The CDR3 DNA reads as TGTGCCAGCAGCCGTCTAAAGGGACAGGCTCCTGGAAAACTGTTTTTT.

This chain's CDR3 is CASSVGLAGHTDTQYF. Written as DNA, the CDR3 is TGTGCCAGCAGCGTGGGACTAGCGGGACACACAGATACGCAGTATTTT. The chain has TRBV9 and TRBJ2-3, with TRBD2 matching over 13 bases. J was trimmed by 2 bases and V by 2 bases; bases with no gene match: 2. The CDR3 contains 16 residues. The germline gives CDR1 SGDLS, CDR2 YYNGEE.

The CDR3: CASSLRQEREKLFF. DNA of the CDR3: TGTGCCAGCAGCCTTCGACAGGAAAGGGAAAAACTGTTTTTT. The rearrangement links TRBV13 to TRBJ1-4; a weak D match, TRBD1 (6 bases). CDR3 length equals 14 residues. From germline, CDR1 is PRHDT and CDR2 FYEKMQ (reference sequence). The ends were cut back, 5 bases at V and 8 bases at J, with 15 bases in the middle.

The sample holds a few counts of this clone. The V gene is TRBV12-3 or TRBV12-4, the J gene TRBJ2-7; TRBD2 is a possible D gene (6 bases). V was trimmed by 6 bases and J by 3 bases, leaving 6 bases between them. This CDR3 has 11 amino acids. The CDR3 nucleotides read TGTGCCAGCAGCGGGGGCTACGAGCAGTACTTC. Translation gives CASSGGYEQYF.

V usage is TRBV5-1 and J usage is TRBJ2-7; TRBD1 agrees at 9 bases. Germline CDR1 is SGHRS and CDR2 is YFSETQ. The CDR3 spans 15 residues. V was clipped by 1 base and J by 4 bases; unmatched bases: 6. CDR3 in amino acids: CASSLPGTGTYEQYF. The CDR3 nucleotides read TGCGCCAGCAGCTTGCCCGGGACAGGGACTTACGAGCAGTACTTC.

The rearrangement uses TRBV7-2 and TRBJ2-3; 14 nucleotides align to TRBD2. Germline CDR1 is SGHTA and CDR2 is FQGNSA. This CDR3 is built from 18 residues. V dropped 1 base and J dropped 4; count of bases not matched to a gene: 7. The CDR3 reads CASSLVGTSGSPADTQYF. CDR3 DNA sequence: TGTGCCAGCAGCTTAGTAGGGACTAGCGGGAGCCCTGCAGATACGCAGTATTTT.

The chain uses TRBV28 and TRBJ1-1; D unresolved. Germline V CDR1 and CDR2: MDHEN, SYDVKM. The CDR3 runs to 13 residues. The germline V and J ends were trimmed by 7 bases and 1 base, with 10 bases remaining between them. The CDR3 DNA sequence: TGTGCCAGCACCTCCGGGTGGAACACTGAAGCTTTCTTT. It is translated as CASTSGWNTEAFF.

The J gene is TRBJ2-7, the V gene TRBV6-2 or TRBV6-3, with 7 nucleotides matching TRBD1. The CDR3 covers 14 residues. Germline CDR1 and CDR2: MNHEY and SVGEGT. V lost 4 bases and J lost 3; bases outside the gene matches: 6. DNA for the CDR3: TGTGCCAGCAGTTCCAGGACAGGTCGCTACGAGCAGTACTTC. It codes for CASSSRTGRYEQYF.

V usage is TRBV6-5 and J usage is TRBJ1-1, with 7 bases lining up with TRBD1. The CDR3 is 15 amino acids. Germline V gives CDR1 MNHEY, CDR2 SVGAGI. After removal of 2 bases from V and 0 bases from J, the junction contained 3 bases not matched to a gene. The CDR3 loop is CASSYIQGMNTEAFF. DNA for the CDR3: TGTGCCAGCAGTTACATACAGGGGATGAACACTGAAGCTTTCTTT.